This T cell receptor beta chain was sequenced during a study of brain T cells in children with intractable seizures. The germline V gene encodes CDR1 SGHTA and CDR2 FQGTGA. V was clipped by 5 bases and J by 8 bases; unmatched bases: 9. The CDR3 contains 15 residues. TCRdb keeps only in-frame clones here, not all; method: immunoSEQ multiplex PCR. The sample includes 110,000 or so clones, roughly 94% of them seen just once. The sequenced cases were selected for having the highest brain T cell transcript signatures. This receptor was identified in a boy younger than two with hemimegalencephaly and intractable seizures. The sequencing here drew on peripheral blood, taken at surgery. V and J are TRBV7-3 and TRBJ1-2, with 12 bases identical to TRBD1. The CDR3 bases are TGTGCCAGCAGCGACCCGGGACAGGGGGCAGACGGCTACACCTTC. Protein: CASSDPGQGADGYTF.